The clone carrying this T cell receptor beta chain was counted at least ten times. This entry is derived from a study of blood T cell repertoires in COVID-19. Study as a whole: Specimens from acute and convalescent COVID-19 originated in the United States, Italy and Spain. Sources were T cells, B-cell-depleted T cells, or PBMCs; the material itself was cDNA or gDNA.

In the study's own analysis: The assay estimated nucleated cells by amplifying reference gene primers. Using immunoSEQ multiplex PCR, the repertoire was profiled, and TCRdb retains in-frame clones only, with some absent. V, J and clone size reflect that table, while D and trimming were determined from the DNA. The top ten clones hold 19% of a sample with some 120,000 clones, 75% to 90% of them seen once. Sequencing used peripheral blood. This receptor was obtained from a human donor with acute or convalescent COVID-19. The donor label of this sample is uncertain.

The CDR3 DNA reads TGTGCCACCCGACGGGTGAATGAGCAGTTCTTC. Amino acid sequence: CATRRVNEQFF. The chain couples TRBV12-3 or TRBV12-4 to TRBJ2-1; no clear D gene. The ends were cut back, 10 bases at V and 7 bases at J, with 11 bases in the middle. The CDR3 runs to 11 residues.